What follows is one TCR beta chain and its context. Its target is unknown. The sample belongs to a study of blood T cells in healthy people across ages. Study-level results: Donor CMV status was unknown, possibly confounding expanded clonotype changes. Strongly correlated with naive T cell percentage was TCR beta diversity.

Primers used in a second PCR of roughly 7 to 11 cycles were a sample-barcoded 5' primer and a J-beta primer mix. Each of the cDNA molecules was tagged by a template-switch adaptor with 12 random nucleotides. TCRdb re-analysed the 5' RACE reads in MiXCR, keeping a single row per CDR3 protein. The table lists around 2 million distinct CDR3 sequences, approximately 39% of them singletons, with roughly 23% in the top ten. Trimming pared 4 bases from V and 3 bases from J, leaving 12 bases between. The CDR3 length is 13 residues. From germline, CDR1 is SQVTM and CDR2 ANQGSEA. This receptor was identified in a human donor in good health. The chain links TRBV29-1 to TRBJ1-1; TRBD1 is a possible D gene (5 bases). Material: blood. The CDR3 sequence is CSVVVSRDTEAFF. The CDR3 DNA reads as TGCAGCGTTGTAGTGTCCAGGGACACTGAAGCTTTCTTT.